This entry lists 16 T cell receptor beta chains sequenced from one sample in a study of blood T cell repertoires in COVID-19. Libraries were prepared by immunoSEQ multiplex PCR; TCRdb keeps only in-frame clonotypes and omits some of them. Here the sample spans about 61,000 clones, over 65% being singletons. Sequencing used peripheral blood. The receptors derive from a man older than 75 with active or convalescent COVID-19.

DNA of the CDR3: TGTGCCAGCAGTCCCGGGACTTTTCTCGCGAACACCGGGGAGCTGTTTTTT. As protein: CASSPGTFLANTGELFF. The chain employs TRBV6-8 and TRBJ2-2, with a tentative D call TRBD2 (6 bases). The CDR3 is 17 residues long. Germline V gives CDR1 MNHGY, CDR2 SAAAGT. Trimming took off 5 bases at V and 0 bases at J, with 16 bases between the two ends.

This chain joins TRBV19 and TRBJ2-6; no clear D gene. Trimming pared 8 bases from V and 1 base from J, leaving 9 bases between. The germline gives CDR1 LNHDA, CDR2 SQIVND (reference sequence). The CDR3 is made up of 14 amino acids. CDR3 loop: CASDRNSGANVLTF. The CDR3 bases are TGTGCCAGTGATAGAAATTCTGGGGCCAACGTCCTGACTTTC.

The rearrangement uses TRBV21-1 and TRBJ1-4; TRBD1 reflects the table's D call only, with no check against the DNA. TRBV21-1 represents a pseudogene. The CDR3 runs 16 residues. The CDR3 region is CASSKRIPTGQIKLFF. The CDR3 nucleotides read TGTGCCAGCAGCAAGAGAATCCCGACAGGCCAGATCAAACTGTTTTTT.

The J gene is TRBJ1-1, the V gene TRBV18; D is perhaps TRBD1 (5 bases). This CDR3 region has 14 residues. CDR1 is KGHSH and CDR2 is LQKENI in the germline V gene. V lost 6 bases and J lost 4, with 15 bases in between. The CDR3 DNA reads TGTGCCAGCTCGGCCTCGGGGGGACTCACTGAAGCTTTCTTT. It translates to CASSASGGLTEAFF.

This clone was counted only a few times. This chain uses TRBV7-9 with TRBJ1-2; possibly TRBD1 for D (5 bases). The germline CDR1 and CDR2 sequences are SEHNR and FQNEAQ (reference sequence). The CDR3 is 16 amino acids. The V end was cut by 0 bases, the J end by 0 bases, with 11 bases between. CDR3 residues: CASSLAGGTSNYGYTF. CDR3 bases: TGTGCCAGCAGCTTAGCTGGGGGGACTTCTAACTATGGCTACACCTTC.

This clone appeared a few times. This chain's CDR3 is CASSYARQVLRDTQYF. The DNA of the CDR3 is TGTGCCAGCAGTTACGCTAGACAGGTTTTGCGTGATACGCAGTATTTT. The rearrangement joins TRBV6-5 to TRBJ2-3, with D maybe TRBD1 (6 bases). The CDR3 is made up of 16 amino acids. CDR1 MNHEY and CDR2 SVGAGI come from the germline V gene. The ends were cut back, 2 bases at V and 6 bases at J, with 18 bases in the middle.

The rearrangement joins TRBV7-9 to TRBJ2-3; 7 bases align to TRBD1. Germline V CDR1 and CDR2: SEHNR, FQNEAQ (reference sequence). J was trimmed by 4 bases and V by 5 bases; bases with no gene match: 6. The CDR3 covers 14 residues. The CDR3 protein is CASSLRQGPDTQYF. CDR3 DNA: TGTGCCAGCAGCCTCAGACAGGGCCCAGATACGCAGTATTTT.

This clone appeared a few times. The gene calls are TRBV2 and TRBJ1-1; D unclear. The V gene lost 2 bases and the J gene lost 4 bases, with 8 bases spanning the gap. CDR3 length: 13 residues. Looked up from germline, CDR1 is SNHLY and CDR2 is FYNNEI. CDR3 residues: CASSERGSTEAFF. CDR3 nucleotide sequence: TGTGCCAGCAGTGAACGGGGATCCACTGAAGCTTTCTTT.

J is TRBJ1-1 and V is TRBV11-2; no clear D gene. The length of the CDR3 is 13 residues. Trimming removed 4 bases from V and 4 bases from J, with 10 bases in between. The V gene's germline CDR1 is SGHAT and CDR2 FQNNGV. DNA of the CDR3: TGTGCCAGCAGCTCCCCCCCCGGCACTGAAGCTTTCTTT. Protein: CASSSPPGTEAFF. Variable domain in full (rest from reference TRBV11-2 and TRBJ1-1): EAGVAQSPRYKIIEKRQSVAFWCNPISGHATLYWYQQILGQGPKLLIQFQNNGVVDDSQLPKDRFSAERLKGVDSTLKIQPAKLEDSAVYLCASSSPPGTEAFFGQGTRLTVV.

The rearrangement links TRBV2 to TRBJ1-1, with D tentatively TRBD1 (6 bases). The V end was cut by 6 bases, the J end by 1 base, with 9 bases between. Germline-derived CDR1 and CDR2 are SNHLY and FYNNEI. The CDR3 length is 13 residues. For the CDR3, the DNA is TGTGCCAGCAGACGGACAGCGAACACTGAAGCTTTCTTT. It is translated as CASRRTANTEAFF. The full variable domain, with the rest looked up from reference TRBV2 and TRBJ1-1, is EPEVTQTPSHQVTQMGQEVILRCVPISNHLYFYWYRQILGQKVEFLVSFYNNEISEKSEIFDDQFSVERPDGSNFTLKIRSTKLEDSAMYFCASRRTANTEAFFGQGTRLTVV.

This chain uses TRBV3-1 (or the pseudogene TRBV3-2) with TRBJ1-3; D might be TRBD1 (6 bases). This CDR3 has 16 amino acids. V was trimmed by 3 bases and J by 1 base, leaving 13 bases between them. CDR1 LGHDT and CDR2 YNNKEL come from the germline V gene (reference sequence). The CDR3 coding sequence is TGTGCCAGCAGCCAGGGCCTCCAGGGGTCTGGAAACACCATATATTTT. Its translation: CASSQGLQGSGNTIYF.

This sequence joins TRBV4-2 and TRBJ1-3, with a possible D match to TRBD1 (5 bases). CDR1 is LGHNA, CDR2 YNFKEQ, per germline. The CDR3 consists of 17 residues. The V end lost 1 base, the J end lost 0 bases, and 13 bases lay between the germline ends. CDR3 bases: TGTGCCAGCAGCCAAGCCTCAGGGTTGGACTCTGGAAACACCATATATTTT. Its translation is CASSQASGLDSGNTIYF.

V gene TRBV4-1 combines with J gene TRBJ1-6, with 7 bases aligning to TRBD1. Germline V gene sequence: CDR1 MGHRA, CDR2 YSYEKL. V shed 4 bases and J 9 bases; nucleotides not matched to a gene: 9. The CDR3 is made up of 15 amino acids. CDR3 amino acids: CASSLQGGRSSPLHF. CDR3 nucleotides: TGCGCCAGCAGCCTTCAGGGGGGCCGAAGTTCACCCCTCCACTTT.

The genes are TRBV27 and TRBJ2-1; D may be TRBD1 (6 bases). The CDR3 covers 19 residues. CDR1 is MNHEY, CDR2 SMNVEV, per germline (reference sequence). The V and J ends lost 1 base and 5 bases respectively, with 24 bases between them. CDR3 bases: TGTGCCAGCAGTTTATTAAGGGAATGGGGGCGGCCGTTTAACAATGAGCAGTTCTTC. It specifies CASSLLREWGRPFNNEQFF.

The chain couples TRBV28 to TRBJ2-3; D may be TRBD2 (5 bases). Deletions cut 2 bases from V and 1 base from J, with 10 bases between. Germline lookup yields CDR1 MDHEN and CDR2 SYDVKM. This CDR3 is 15 amino acids long. CDR3 bases: TGTGCCAGCAGTTTACCCGGGATGGGCACAGATACGCAGTATTTT. It specifies CASSLPGMGTDTQYF.

The genes are TRBV18 and TRBJ2-1; weak D call: TRBD2 (6 bases). The CDR3 has 15 amino acids. Deletions cut 2 bases from V and 6 bases from J, with 14 bases between. Germline assignment: CDR1 KGHSH and CDR2 LQKENI. The CDR3: CASSPGLAAINEQFF. DNA of the CDR3: TGTGCCAGCTCACCAGGCTTAGCGGCGATCAATGAGCAGTTCTTC.